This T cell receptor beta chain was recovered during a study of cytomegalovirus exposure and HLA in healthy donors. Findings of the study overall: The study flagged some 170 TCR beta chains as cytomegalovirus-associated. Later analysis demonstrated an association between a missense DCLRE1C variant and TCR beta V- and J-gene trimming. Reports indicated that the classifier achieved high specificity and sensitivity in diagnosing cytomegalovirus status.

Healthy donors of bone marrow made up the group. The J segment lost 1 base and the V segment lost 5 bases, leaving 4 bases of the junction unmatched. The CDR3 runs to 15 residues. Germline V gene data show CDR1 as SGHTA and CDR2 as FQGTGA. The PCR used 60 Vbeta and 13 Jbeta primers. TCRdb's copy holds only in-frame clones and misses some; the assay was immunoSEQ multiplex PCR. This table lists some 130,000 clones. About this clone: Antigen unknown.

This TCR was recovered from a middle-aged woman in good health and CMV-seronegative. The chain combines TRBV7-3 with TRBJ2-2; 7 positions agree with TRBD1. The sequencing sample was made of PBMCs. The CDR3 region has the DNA TGTGCCAGCAGCCCTAGGACAGGGAACACCGGGGAGCTGTTTTTT. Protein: CASSPRTGNTGELFF.